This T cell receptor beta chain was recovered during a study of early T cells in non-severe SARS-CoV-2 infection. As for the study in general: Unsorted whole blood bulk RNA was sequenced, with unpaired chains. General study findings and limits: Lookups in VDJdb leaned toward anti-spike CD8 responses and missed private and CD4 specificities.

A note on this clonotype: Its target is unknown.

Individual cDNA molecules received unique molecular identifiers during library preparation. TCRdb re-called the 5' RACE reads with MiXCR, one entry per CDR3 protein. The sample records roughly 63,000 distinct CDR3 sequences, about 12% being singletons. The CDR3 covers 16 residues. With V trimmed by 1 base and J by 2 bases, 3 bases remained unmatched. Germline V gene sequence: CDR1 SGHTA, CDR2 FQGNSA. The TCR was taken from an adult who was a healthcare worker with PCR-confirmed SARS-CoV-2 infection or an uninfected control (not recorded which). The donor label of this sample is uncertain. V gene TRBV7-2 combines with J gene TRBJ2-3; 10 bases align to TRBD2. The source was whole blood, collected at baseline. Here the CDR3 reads CASSLGSGGYTDTQYF. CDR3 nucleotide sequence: TGTGCCAGCAGCTTAGGTAGCGGGGGGTACACAGATACGCAGTATTTT.